This entry describes one TCR beta chain. The data originate from a study of control samples from healthy donors and cancer patients. CDR1 is SGHTA and CDR2 is FQGNSA in the germline V gene. The V gene lost 1 base and the J gene lost 5 bases, with 14 bases spanning the gap. This CDR3 has 15 residues. Produced via immunoSEQ multiplex PCR; TCRdb's table is partial and in-frame only. The data hold 350,000 to 450,000 clones, with roughly 90% observed a single time. The specimen sequenced was PBMCs. The chain has TRBV7-2 and TRBJ2-5; the D gene is possibly TRBD2 (6 bases). This TCR came from a man between 35 and 55 years old with head and neck cancer. CDR3 DNA: TGTGCCAGCAGCTTAGAAGGAGGGGAGTGGGAGACCCAGTACTTC. This sequence encodes CASSLEGGEWETQYF. Complete variable domain (other parts from reference TRBV7-2 and TRBJ2-5): GAGVSQSPSNKVTEKGKDVELRCDPISGHTALYWYRQSLGQGLEFLIYFQGNSAPDKSGLPSDRFSAERTGGSVSTLTIQRTQQEDSAVYLCASSLEGGEWETQYFGPGTRLLVL.